This TCR beta chain came from a study of neoadjuvant anti-PD-1 for oral cavity cancer (dated by TCRdb to 2020 to 2022). In the study overall: Before curative-intent surgical resection, most patients were given three to four biweekly doses of nivolumab at 3 mg/kg. For patients who did not progress, a fourth nivolumab dose was given around day 43, followed by definitive surgical resection on days 50-56. The parent correlative cohort had 12 to 13 patients and a response rate of over 25%. Responders were defined as patients with complete response, partial response or stable disease by RECIST 1.1; non-responders were defined as patients with progression. Paper-wide results and their limitations: After neoadjuvant nivolumab, non-responders showed significantly higher T cell clonality (Gini index) in PBMCs than responders did. Only three patients per response group were included in the TCR analyses, and larger cohorts for validation were called for by the authors. Higher pretreatment blood Treg/Th17 ratios correlated with higher pretreatment blood TCRbeta clonality and lower post-treatment tumor TCRbeta clonality.

About this clone itself: It lacks a known antigen. Base qualities were left out, and no much larger clone turns up one base away.

The meaning of the sample's time point label: before neoadjuvant nivolumab. Patients were newly diagnosed with stage II-IVA oral cavity squamous cell carcinoma and had received no prior systemic or radiation treatment. Everyone in the cohort had locally advanced, HPV-negative oral cavity squamous cell carcinoma. Peripheral blood mononuclear cells were analyzed directly, without maintenance or expansion in culture. Samples came from a longitudinal correlative study of a single-arm phase II trial of neoadjuvant nivolumab in oral cavity squamous cell carcinoma. Subject-matched pre- and post-treatment PBMCs and tumors from three responders and three non-responders underwent genomic DNA-based TCRbeta sequencing. Peripheral blood mononuclear cells were collected once before nivolumab treatment and again after treatment, at the time of surgery. The Maxwell RSC DNA from Cells kit was used to extract genomic DNA from PBMCs.

PBMC libraries used mostly around 0.5 ug of input genomic DNA for deep sequencing, with six replicates per sample. Following the manufacturer's instructions, the team built TCRbeta libraries using the immunoSEQ hsTCRbeta kit. An Illumina NovaSeq 6000 S4 flow cell was used to sequence the final libraries, which had first been combined to 3 nM. The authors' pipeline ran thus. The immunoSEQ Analyzer was used for raw data preprocessing and quality control. The analysis was limited to productive rearrangements, and each clonotype was defined by a unique CDR3 amino acid sequence. Repertoire clonality was estimated as the Gini-Simpson index, computed with the R package tcR. Gini indices were compared with Student's t test, and associations with tumor size change were assessed by Pearson correlation. TCRdb's version of the immuneACCESS table is confined to in-frame rearrangements and falls short of the full clone set. An unresolved V gene accounts for under half of the shortfall where checked; the remainder is of unknown origin. That table is the source of V, J and clone size, and D and trimming were worked out from the DNA. The sample yields roughly 18,000 clones; roughly three quarters were counted once. The ten largest clones take up approximately 2.7% of the sample.

V lost 10 bases and J lost 1 base; the stretch between them is 24 bases long. From a lookup of the germline V gene, CDR1 and CDR2 are ENHRY and SYGVKD. The CDR3 sequence holds 17 residues, the cysteine and phenylalanine included. Of all the DNA, just the CDR3 is kept, 51 bases in frame from base 1. Sample: PBMCs, taken before nivolumab (anti-PD-1) treatment. The V gene is TRBV10-3 and the J gene is TRBJ2-3, with no confidently assigned D gene. The TCR was taken from a person aged 35-79 years with oral cavity squamous cell carcinoma. The DNA reads as follows: TGTGCCACAACTGCCACTTTTTTACTATCAGGCACAGATACGCAGTATTTT. This translates into CATTATFLLSGTDTQYF.